Listed below are T cell receptor beta chains from one sample, sequenced in a study of T cell responses to AZD1222 COVID-19 vaccine. This table comes from immunoSEQ multiplex PCR, and its TCRdb copy is limited to in-frame clones, with some not included. The sample comprises 120,000 or so clones, roughly 90% of which are singletons, and 0.9% to 1.2% rests with the top ten. The sequenced sample was peripheral blood, obtained on day 0 of AZD1222 vaccination. The receptors stem from an adult in good health. Both conserved end residues are part of each CDR3. D genes are given only for firm matches. Size values are once, few and many counts, or a class for expanded clones, and some rows have none.

size,V,J,D,CDR3,DNA
NA,TRBV11-2,TRBJ1-2,NA,CASSPQGNYGYTF,TGTGCCAGCAGTCCCCAGGGGAACTATGGCTACACCTTC
NA,TRBV27,TRBJ1-2,NA,CASRPLGQGIISNYGYTF,TGTGCCAGCAGGCCCTTGGGGCAGGGAATAATTTCTAACTATGGCTACACCTTC
NA,TRBV5-8,TRBJ1-6,NA,CASATVARVSPLHF,TGTGCCAGCGCTACTGTCGCCAGGGTATCACCCCTCCACTTT
NA,TRBV24-1,TRBJ2-2,NA,CATSDQPQGGELFF,TGTGCCACCAGTGATCAACCACAGGGCGGGGAGCTGTTTTTT
NA,TRBV11-3,TRBJ2-2,NA,CASSLDGGTGELFF,TGTGCCAGCAGCTTAGATGGAGGCACCGGGGAGCTGTTTTTT
NA,TRBV30,TRBJ1-2,TRBD1,CAWTTTPGQGWGYTF,TGTGCCTGGACAACTACACCGGGACAGGGGTGGGGCTACACCTTC
NA,TRBV7-9,TRBJ2-1,NA,CASSSENRVGQFF,TGTGCCAGCAGCTCAGAGAACAGGGTCGGTCAGTTCTTC
NA,TRBV19,TRBJ1-2,NA,CASRAHKGAGYTF,TGTGCCAGTAGGGCCCATAAAGGAGCGGGCTACACCTTC
NA,TRBV3-1/TRBV3-2,TRBJ1-5,NA,CASSQGTAGVNQPQHF,TGTGCCAGCAGCCAAGGGACGGCAGGGGTTAATCAGCCCCAGCATTTT
NA,TRBV7-9,TRBJ1-4,NA,CASSSRVGEKLFF,TGTGCCAGCAGCTCCAGGGTAGGGGAAAAACTGTTTTTT
NA,TRBV5-1,TRBJ1-2,TRBD1,CASSPVQGQGSGYTF,TGCGCCAGCAGCCCGGTTCAGGGACAGGGCTCTGGCTACACCTTC
few,TRBV19,TRBJ1-1,TRBD1,CASSIDPYRQGEAFF,TGTGCCAGTAGTATAGACCCCTACCGACAGGGTGAAGCTTTCTTT
NA,TRBV6-5,TRBJ2-1,NA,CASSPVEFYNEQFF,TGTGCCAGCAGCCCCGTCGAGTTCTACAATGAGCAGTTCTTC
NA,TRBV6-4,TRBJ2-1,TRBD2,CASSSGGGNEQFF,TGTGCCAGCAGCTCGGGAGGAGGCAATGAGCAGTTCTTC
NA,TRBV5-1,TRBJ2-2,TRBD2,CASRQILTGGNTGELFF,TGCGCCAGCAGGCAGATCCTCACGGGAGGGAACACCGGGGAGCTGTTTTTT
NA,TRBV27,TRBJ1-5,NA,CASSKGTGFWSDQPQHF,TGTGCCAGCTCTAAGGGGACGGGGTTCTGGTCTGATCAGCCCCAGCATTTT
NA,TRBV28,TRBJ2-2,TRBD2,CASRSGLAANTGELFF,TGTGCCAGCAGGAGTGGCCTAGCGGCGAACACCGGGGAGCTGTTTTTT
NA,TRBV2,TRBJ2-2,TRBD2,CASSVLAGGSGELFF,TGTGCCAGCAGTGTACTAGCGGGAGGGTCCGGGGAGCTGTTTTTT
NA,TRBV13,TRBJ2-7,TRBD2,CASSSDSGAGYEQYF,TGTGCCAGCAGCTCCGATAGCGGGGCAGGGTACGAGCAGTACTTC
NA,TRBV27,TRBJ2-7,NA,CASSFLTDGYEQYF,TGTGCCAGCAGTTTCTTAACGGACGGCTACGAGCAGTACTTC
NA,TRBV6-6,TRBJ2-6,NA,CASIRSGANVLTF,TGTGCCAGCATCAGGTCTGGGGCCAACGTCCTGACTTTC
NA,TRBV6-5,TRBJ2-7,NA,CASSYGFGLGQYF,TGTGCCAGCAGTTACGGGTTCGGTCTGGGGCAGTACTTC
NA,TRBV21-1,TRBJ2-5,NA,CASSKVGGQEETQYF,TGTGCCAGCAGCAAAGTTGGGGGGCAAGAAGAGACCCAGTACTTC
NA,TRBV18,TRBJ2-3,NA,CASSPKNTDTQYF,TGTGCCAGCTCACCGAAAAACACAGATACGCAGTATTTT
NA,TRBV7-9,TRBJ1-6,NA,CASSLAYRVGSPLHF,TGTGCCAGCAGCTTAGCGTACAGGGTGGGATCACCCCTCCACTTT
NA,TRBV6-5,TRBJ1-4,TRBD1,CASSPLQGKNEKLFF,TGTGCCAGCAGCCCCCTACAGGGGAAAAATGAAAAACTGTTTTTT
NA,TRBV24-1,TRBJ1-5,NA,CATSEGVGDQPQHF,TGTGCCACCAGTGAAGGCGTTGGGGATCAGCCCCAGCATTTT
NA,TRBV27,TRBJ2-1,TRBD2,CASRNGGSMTNEQFF,TGTGCCAGCAGAAACGGCGGGAGTATGACCAATGAGCAGTTCTTC
NA,TRBV5-1,TRBJ1-1,TRBD1,CASSPGTVIDTEAFF,TGCGCCAGCAGCCCAGGGACAGTGATAGACACTGAAGCTTTCTTT
NA,TRBV5-1,TRBJ2-1,NA,CASTSLGTYNEQFF,TGCGCCAGCACCTCTCTGGGGACATACAATGAGCAGTTCTTC
NA,TRBV4-1,TRBJ1-1,NA,CASSQEWGAEAFF,TGCGCCAGCAGCCAAGAGTGGGGAGCTGAAGCTTTCTTT
NA,TRBV7-8,TRBJ2-1,TRBD1,CASSLGDRYNEQFF,TGTGCCAGCAGCTTGGGGGACAGGTACAATGAGCAGTTCTTC
NA,TRBV18,TRBJ2-1,TRBD2,CASSIPGLAGEGEQFF,TGTGCCAGCTCAATACCGGGACTAGCGGGAGAAGGTGAGCAGTTCTTC
NA,TRBV18,TRBJ2-4,TRBD1,CASSPSTGGLDIQYF,TGTGCCAGCTCACCATCGACAGGGGGCTTAGACATTCAGTACTTC
NA,TRBV14,TRBJ2-5,NA,CASSQGRRRDGQETQYF,TGTGCCAGCAGCCAAGGTCGGCGGAGAGATGGACAAGAGACCCAGTACTTC
NA,TRBV5-4,TRBJ2-7,NA,CASSLEVSARSGEQYF,TGTGCCAGCAGCTTGGAGGTGTCAGCTAGGTCGGGCGAGCAGTACTTC
once,TRBV3-1/TRBV3-2,TRBJ2-4,NA,CASSLGTGNIQYF,TGTGCCAGCAGCCTTGGAACAGGTAACATTCAGTACTTC
NA,TRBV11-3,TRBJ2-1,NA,CASSLAPGAGREQFF,TGTGCCAGCAGCTTAGCTCCAGGAGCAGGACGAGAGCAGTTCTTC
NA,TRBV5-4,TRBJ2-7,NA,CASSLYYEQYF,TGTGCCAGCAGCTTGTACTACGAGCAGTACTTC
NA,TRBV19,TRBJ2-2,NA,CASSIPGAGPLTGELFF,TGTGCCAGTAGTATCCCCGGCGCAGGCCCACTTACCGGGGAGCTGTTTTTT
NA,TRBV7-9,TRBJ1-2,NA,CASSLVGRSYGYTF,TGTGCCAGCAGCTTAGTTGGGAGAAGCTATGGCTACACCTTC
NA,TRBV10-3,TRBJ2-5,NA,CAIRGREQETQYF,TGTGCCATCAGGGGACGCGAGCAAGAGACCCAGTACTTC
NA,TRBV5-6,TRBJ2-7,NA,CASSLGGKVYEQYF,TGTGCCAGCAGCTTGGGAGGGAAAGTCTACGAGCAGTACTTC
NA,TRBV12-5,TRBJ2-3,NA,CASGLVLREGTDTQYF,TGTGCTAGTGGTTTGGTACTCAGGGAGGGCACAGATACGCAGTATTTT
NA,TRBV28,TRBJ2-2,TRBD2,CASSPPTGGVGELFF,TGTGCCAGCAGTCCACCGACGGGGGGAGTCGGGGAGCTGTTTTTT
once,TRBV5-6,TRBJ2-3,NA,CASSLWLTTGGGTNTQYF,TGTGCCAGCAGCTTGTGGCTAACGACGGGAGGGGGCACGAATACGCAGTATTTT
NA,TRBV11-3,TRBJ2-3,NA,CASSLRTSTDTQYF,TGTGCCAGCAGCTTAAGAACAAGCACAGATACGCAGTATTTT